This entry is about one TCR beta chain. The PCR employed 60 Vbeta primers together with 13 Jbeta primers. Original processing notes: In a later analysis, the count reached about 80 million unique TCR beta chains, with about 10 million shared. The data were produced by immunoSEQ multiplex PCR, yet TCRdb's version contains in-frame clones alone and is incomplete. V, J and clone size are those of that table, while D and trimming were read from the DNA. In all, the sample yields 100,000 or so clones. The data were taken from a study of cytomegalovirus exposure and HLA in healthy donors. The CDR3 extends over 13 amino acids. Germline-derived CDR1 and CDR2 are SNHLY and FYNNEI. The V and J ends lost 6 bases and 3 bases respectively, with 12 bases between them.

The clonotype was recovered from a woman younger than 45 in good health and CMV-seronegative. V gene TRBV2 combines with J gene TRBJ2-7; TRBD1 might be the D (6 bases). Sequencing used PBMCs. CDR3 in DNA: TGTGCCAGCAGATCGGGACAAAGCTACGAGCAGTACTTC. Translation: CASRSGQSYEQYF.